A single sample gave rise to the 2 T cell receptor beta chains below, sequenced in a study of blood T cell repertoires in COVID-19. The data were produced by immunoSEQ multiplex PCR, yet TCRdb's version contains in-frame clones alone and is incomplete. Among more than 35,000 clones listed, around four fifths were seen once. Material for sequencing was peripheral blood. The receptors stem from a man aged 50 to 60 with active or convalescent COVID-19.

This clone was observed a handful of times. This chain connects TRBV27 to TRBJ2-7, with 8 nucleotides matching TRBD1. The CDR3 is 16 residues long. The trim removed 6 bases at V and 3 bases at J, leaving 13 bases unmatched. Germline values: CDR1 MNHEY, CDR2 SMNVEV (reference sequence). CDR3 in amino acids: CASRQKPGQVNYEQYF. The CDR3 bases are TGTGCCAGCAGGCAGAAACCGGGACAGGTAAACTACGAGCAGTACTTC.

V usage is TRBV12-3 or TRBV12-4 and J usage is TRBJ1-2; TRBD1 matches at 10 bases. V shed 3 bases and J 7 bases; nucleotides not matched to a gene: 2. CDR3 size: 13 residues. The CDR3 sequence: CASSFRDRGGYTF. DNA for the CDR3: TGTGCCAGCAGTTTTAGGGACAGGGGTGGCTACACCTTC.